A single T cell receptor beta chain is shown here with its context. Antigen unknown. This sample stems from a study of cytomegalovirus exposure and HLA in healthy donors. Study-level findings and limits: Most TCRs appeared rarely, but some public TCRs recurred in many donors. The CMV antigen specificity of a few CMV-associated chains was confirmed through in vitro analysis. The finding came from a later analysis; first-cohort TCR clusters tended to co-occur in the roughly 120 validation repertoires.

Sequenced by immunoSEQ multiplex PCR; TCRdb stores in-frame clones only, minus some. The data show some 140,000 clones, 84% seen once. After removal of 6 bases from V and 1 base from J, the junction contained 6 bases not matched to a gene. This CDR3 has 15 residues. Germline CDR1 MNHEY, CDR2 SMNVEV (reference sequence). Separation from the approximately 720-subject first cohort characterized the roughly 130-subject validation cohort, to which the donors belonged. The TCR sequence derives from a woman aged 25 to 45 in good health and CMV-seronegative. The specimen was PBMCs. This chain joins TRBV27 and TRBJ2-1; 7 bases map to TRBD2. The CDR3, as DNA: TGTGCCAGCAGGAACCCGCGGGGGTCCTACAATGAGCAGTTCTTC. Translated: CASRNPRGSYNEQFF.